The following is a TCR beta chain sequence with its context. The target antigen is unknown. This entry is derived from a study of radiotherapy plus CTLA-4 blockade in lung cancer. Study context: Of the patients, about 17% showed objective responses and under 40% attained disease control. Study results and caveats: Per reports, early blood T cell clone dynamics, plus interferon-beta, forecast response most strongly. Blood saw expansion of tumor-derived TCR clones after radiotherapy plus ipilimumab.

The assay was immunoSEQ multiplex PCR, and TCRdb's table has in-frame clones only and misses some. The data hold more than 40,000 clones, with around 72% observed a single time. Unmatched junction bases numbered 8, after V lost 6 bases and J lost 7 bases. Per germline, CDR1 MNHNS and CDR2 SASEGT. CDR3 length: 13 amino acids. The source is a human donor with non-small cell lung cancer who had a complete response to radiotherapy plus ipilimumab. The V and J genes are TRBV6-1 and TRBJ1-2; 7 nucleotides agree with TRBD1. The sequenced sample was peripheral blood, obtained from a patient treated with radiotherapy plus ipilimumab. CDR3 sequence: CASRPTGSGGYTF. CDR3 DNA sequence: TGTGCCAGCAGACCGACAGGGAGCGGTGGCTACACCTTC.